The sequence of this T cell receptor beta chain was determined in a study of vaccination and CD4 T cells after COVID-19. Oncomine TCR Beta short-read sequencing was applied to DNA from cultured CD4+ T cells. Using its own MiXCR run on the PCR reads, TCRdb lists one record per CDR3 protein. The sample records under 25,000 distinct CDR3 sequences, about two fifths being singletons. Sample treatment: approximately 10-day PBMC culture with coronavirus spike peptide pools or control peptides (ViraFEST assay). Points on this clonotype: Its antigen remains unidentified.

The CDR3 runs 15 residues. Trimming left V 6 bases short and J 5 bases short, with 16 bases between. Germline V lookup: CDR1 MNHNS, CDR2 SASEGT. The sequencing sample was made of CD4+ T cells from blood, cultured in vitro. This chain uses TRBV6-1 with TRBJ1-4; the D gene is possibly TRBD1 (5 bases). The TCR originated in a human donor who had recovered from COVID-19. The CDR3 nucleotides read TGTGCCAGCAGGAGACTTTGGGGGGAGAATGAAAAACTGTTTTTT. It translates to CASRRLWGENEKLFF.